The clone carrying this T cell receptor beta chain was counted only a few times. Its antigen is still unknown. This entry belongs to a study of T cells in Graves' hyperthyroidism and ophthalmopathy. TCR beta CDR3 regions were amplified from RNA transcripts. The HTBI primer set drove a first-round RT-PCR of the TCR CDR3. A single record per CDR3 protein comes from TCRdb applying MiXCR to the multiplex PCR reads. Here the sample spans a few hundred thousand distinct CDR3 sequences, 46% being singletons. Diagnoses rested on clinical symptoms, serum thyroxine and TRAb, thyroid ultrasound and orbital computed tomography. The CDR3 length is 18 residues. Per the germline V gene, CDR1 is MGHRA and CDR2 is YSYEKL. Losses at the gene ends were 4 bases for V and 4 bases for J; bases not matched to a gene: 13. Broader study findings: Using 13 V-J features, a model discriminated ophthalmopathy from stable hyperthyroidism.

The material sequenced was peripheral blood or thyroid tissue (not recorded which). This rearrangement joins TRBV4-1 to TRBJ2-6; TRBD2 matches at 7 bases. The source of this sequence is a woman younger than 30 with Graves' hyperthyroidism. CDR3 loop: CASSPRGGRATGANVLTF. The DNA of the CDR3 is TGCGCCAGCAGCCCCCGCGGAGGGAGGGCTACCGGGGCCAACGTCCTGACTTTC.